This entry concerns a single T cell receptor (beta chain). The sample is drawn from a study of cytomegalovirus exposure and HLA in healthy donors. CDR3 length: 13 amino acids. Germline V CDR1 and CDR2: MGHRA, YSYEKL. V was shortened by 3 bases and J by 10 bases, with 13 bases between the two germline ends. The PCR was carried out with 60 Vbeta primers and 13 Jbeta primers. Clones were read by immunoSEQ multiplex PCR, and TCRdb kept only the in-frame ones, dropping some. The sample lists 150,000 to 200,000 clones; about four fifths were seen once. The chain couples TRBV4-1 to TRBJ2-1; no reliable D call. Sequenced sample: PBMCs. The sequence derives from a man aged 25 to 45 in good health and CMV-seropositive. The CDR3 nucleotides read TGCGCCAGCAGCCACCTGAATTCGAGCGAGCAGTTCTTC. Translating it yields CASSHLNSSEQFF.